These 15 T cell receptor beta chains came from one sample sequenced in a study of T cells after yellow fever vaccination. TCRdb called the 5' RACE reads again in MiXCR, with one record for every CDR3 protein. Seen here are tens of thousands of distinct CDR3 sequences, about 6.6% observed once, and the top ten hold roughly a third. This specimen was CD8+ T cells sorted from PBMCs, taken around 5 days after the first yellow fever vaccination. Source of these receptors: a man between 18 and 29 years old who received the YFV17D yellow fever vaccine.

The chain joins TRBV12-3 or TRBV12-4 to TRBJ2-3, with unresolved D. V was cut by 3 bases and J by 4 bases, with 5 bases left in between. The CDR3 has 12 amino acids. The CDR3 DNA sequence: TGTGCCAGCAGTTTCTTGCCAGATACGCAGTATTTT. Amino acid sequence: CASSFLPDTQYF.

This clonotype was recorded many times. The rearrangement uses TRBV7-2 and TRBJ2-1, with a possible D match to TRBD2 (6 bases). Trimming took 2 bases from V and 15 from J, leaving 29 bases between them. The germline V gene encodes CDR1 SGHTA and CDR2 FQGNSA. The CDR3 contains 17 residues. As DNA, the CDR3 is TGTGCCAGCAGCTTATTGGGGGGTGGGACTTCTAGGTGGGTCGCGTTCTTC. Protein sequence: CASSLLGGGTSRWVAFF.

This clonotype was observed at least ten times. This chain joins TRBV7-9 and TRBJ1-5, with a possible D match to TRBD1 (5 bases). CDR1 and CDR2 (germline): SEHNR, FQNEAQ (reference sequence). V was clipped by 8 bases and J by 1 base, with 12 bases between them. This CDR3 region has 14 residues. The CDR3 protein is CASGGTDSNQPQHF. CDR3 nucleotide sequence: TGTGCCAGCGGGGGTACGGACAGCAATCAGCCCCAGCATTTT.

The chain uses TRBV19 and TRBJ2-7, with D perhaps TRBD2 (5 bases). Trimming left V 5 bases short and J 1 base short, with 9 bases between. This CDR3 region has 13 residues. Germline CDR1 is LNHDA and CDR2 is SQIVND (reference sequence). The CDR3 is CASSPGISYEQYF. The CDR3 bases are TGTGCCAGTAGTCCCGGGATTTCCTACGAGCAGTACTTC.

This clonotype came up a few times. CDR3 residues: CASSLASGGDETQYF. The CDR3 DNA is TGCGCCAGCAGCTTGGCTAGCGGGGGTGATGAGACCCAGTACTTC. The genes are TRBV5-1 and TRBJ2-5; 10 bases align to TRBD2. The germline CDR1 and CDR2 sequences are SGHRS and YFSETQ. The trim removed 0 bases at V and 5 bases at J, leaving 4 bases unmatched. This CDR3 has 15 amino acids.

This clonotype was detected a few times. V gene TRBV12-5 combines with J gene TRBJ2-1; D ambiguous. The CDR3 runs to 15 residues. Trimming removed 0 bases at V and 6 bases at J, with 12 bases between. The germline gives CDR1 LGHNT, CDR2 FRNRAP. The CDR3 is CASGLVEDAPNEQFF. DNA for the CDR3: TGTGCTAGTGGTTTGGTAGAGGACGCGCCCAATGAGCAGTTCTTC. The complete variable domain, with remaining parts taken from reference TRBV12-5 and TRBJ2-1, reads DARVTQTPRHKVTEMGQEVTMRCQPILGHNTVFWYRQTMMQGLELLAYFRNRAPLDDSGMPKDRFSAEMPDATLATLKIQPSEPRDSAVYFCASGLVEDAPNEQFFGPGTRLTVL.

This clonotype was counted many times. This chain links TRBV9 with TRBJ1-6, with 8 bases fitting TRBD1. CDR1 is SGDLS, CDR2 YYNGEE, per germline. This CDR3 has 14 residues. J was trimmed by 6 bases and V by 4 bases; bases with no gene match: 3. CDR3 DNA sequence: TGTGCCAGCAGCCCCGGACAGGGTAATTCACCCCTCCACTTT. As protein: CASSPGQGNSPLHF.

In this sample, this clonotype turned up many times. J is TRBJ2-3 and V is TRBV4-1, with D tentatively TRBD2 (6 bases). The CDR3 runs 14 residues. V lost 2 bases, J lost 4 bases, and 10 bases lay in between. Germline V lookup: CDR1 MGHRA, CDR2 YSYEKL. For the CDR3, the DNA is TGCGCCAGCAGCCAACAAGCGGGCCCAGATACGCAGTATTTT. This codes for CASSQQAGPDTQYF.

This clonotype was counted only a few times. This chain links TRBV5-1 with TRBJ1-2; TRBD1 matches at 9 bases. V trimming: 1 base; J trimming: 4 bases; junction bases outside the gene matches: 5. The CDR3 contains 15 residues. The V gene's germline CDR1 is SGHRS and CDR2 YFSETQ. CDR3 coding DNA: TGCGCCAGCAGCTTGAACAGGGGGCCTGTCTATGGCTACACCTTC. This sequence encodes CASSLNRGPVYGYTF.

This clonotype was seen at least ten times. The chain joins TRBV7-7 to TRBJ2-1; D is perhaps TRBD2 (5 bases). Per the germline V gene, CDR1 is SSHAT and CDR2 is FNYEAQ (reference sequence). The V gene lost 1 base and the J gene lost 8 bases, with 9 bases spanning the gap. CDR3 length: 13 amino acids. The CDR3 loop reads CASSLDGVDEQFF. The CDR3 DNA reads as TGTGCCAGCAGCTTAGACGGGGTGGATGAGCAGTTCTTC.

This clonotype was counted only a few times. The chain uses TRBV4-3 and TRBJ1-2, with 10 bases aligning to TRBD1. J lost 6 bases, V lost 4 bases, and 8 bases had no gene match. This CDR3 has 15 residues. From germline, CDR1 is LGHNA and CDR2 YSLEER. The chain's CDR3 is CASSPLGTGVNGYTF. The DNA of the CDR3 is TGCGCCAGCAGCCCGCTTGGGACAGGGGTGAATGGCTACACCTTC.

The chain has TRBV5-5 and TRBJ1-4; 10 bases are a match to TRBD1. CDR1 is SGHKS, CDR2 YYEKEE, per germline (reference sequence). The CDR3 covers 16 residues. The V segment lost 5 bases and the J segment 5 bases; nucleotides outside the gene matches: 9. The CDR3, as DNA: TGTGCCAGCAGACTACGGACAGGGGGTGAGAATGAAAAACTGTTTTTT. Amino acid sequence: CASRLRTGGENEKLFF.

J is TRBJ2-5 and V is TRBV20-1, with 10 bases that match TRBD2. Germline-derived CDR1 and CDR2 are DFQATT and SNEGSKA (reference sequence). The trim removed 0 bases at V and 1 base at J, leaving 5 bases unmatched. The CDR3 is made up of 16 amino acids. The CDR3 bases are TGCAGTGCTAGAGATCTTAGCGGGGGGCTCCAAGAGACCCAGTACTTC. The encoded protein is CSARDLSGGLQETQYF.

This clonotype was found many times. CDR3 sequence reads: CASSQRTGGNQPQHF. The CDR3 nucleotides are TGCGCCAGCAGCCAAAGGACAGGGGGCAATCAGCCCCAGCATTTT. V gene TRBV4-3 combines with J gene TRBJ1-5, with 9 bases identical to TRBD1. V lost 2 bases to trimming and J lost 2 bases; unmatched junction nucleotides: 1. Germline V gives CDR1 LGHNA, CDR2 YSLEER. The CDR3 runs to 15 residues.

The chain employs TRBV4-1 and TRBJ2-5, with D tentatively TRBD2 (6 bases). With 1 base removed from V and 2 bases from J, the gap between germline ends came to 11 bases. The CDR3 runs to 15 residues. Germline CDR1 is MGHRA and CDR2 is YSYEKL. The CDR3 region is CASSQGDGGQETQYF. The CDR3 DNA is TGCGCCAGCAGCCAAGGGGACGGAGGGCAAGAGACCCAGTACTTC.